This T cell receptor beta chain was observed in a study of cytomegalovirus exposure and HLA in healthy donors. Study-wide results and limits: The listing of 150 or so TCR beta chains classed them as cytomegalovirus-associated.

As regards this clone: Its antigen is unknown.

Germline V gives CDR1 MDHEN, CDR2 SYDVKM. V lost 6 bases to trimming and J lost 0 bases, with 11 bases between them. The CDR3 is 14 amino acids. 13 Jbeta primers and 60 Vbeta primers were used for the PCR. Assay used: immunoSEQ multiplex PCR; TCRdb lists only in-frame clones, some missing. Of roughly 92,000 clones listed, roughly 8.2% are singletons. The V call is TRBV28, the J call TRBJ1-2, with D possibly matching TRBD1 (5 bases). The TCR was taken from a man aged 45-65 years in good health and CMV-seronegative. Input material: PBMCs. This CDR3 is CASRGLGSNYGYTF. The CDR3 region has the DNA TGTGCCAGCAGGGGGCTCGGGTCTAACTATGGCTACACCTTC.